One and the same sample provided the 11 T cell receptor beta chains below, sequenced in a study of blood T cell repertoires in COVID-19. The method was immunoSEQ multiplex PCR; TCRdb's version includes in-frame clones alone and lacks a portion of them. The data contain approximately 15,000 clones, approximately 91% of them seen just once; the ten biggest clones take up roughly 2.5%. Specimen: peripheral blood. All receptors derive from a woman between 65 and 79 years old in a cohort sampled during active or convalescent COVID-19.

This chain links TRBV7-9 with TRBJ1-6, with TRBD1 matching over 9 bases. There are 16 residues in the CDR3. The germline gives CDR1 SEHNR, CDR2 FQNEAQ (reference sequence). Trimming at V came to 5 bases and at J to 1 base, leaving 3 bases not matched to a gene. The DNA for the CDR3 is TGTGCCAGCAGCCGGACAGGGGTGTCCTATAATTCACCCCTCCACTTT. Translating gives CASSRTGVSYNSPLHF.

The chain recombines TRBV30 with TRBJ2-3; D might be TRBD2 (8 bases). Germline CDR1 reads GTSNPN; CDR2 reads SVGIG (reference sequence). The CDR3 contains 14 residues. The V and J ends lost 5 bases and 10 bases respectively, with 22 bases between them. CDR3 sequence (DNA): TGTGCCTGGGGGGACAGCGGGGGCCCGAGGGCGCAGTATTTT. This codes for CAWGDSGGPRAQYF.

The rearrangement uses TRBV7-9 and TRBJ2-2, with 8 bases lining up with TRBD1. The V and J ends lost 5 bases and 5 bases, in that order; junction bases with no gene match: 7. From germline, CDR1 is SEHNR and CDR2 FQNEAQ (reference sequence). The CDR3 consists of 15 residues. DNA of the CDR3: TGTGCCAGCAGCAGACAGGGGTCAAATACCGGGGAGCTGTTTTTT. Its translation is CASSRQGSNTGELFF.

This chain links TRBV28 with TRBJ2-3; 10 bases map to TRBD1. V shed 7 bases, J shed 6 bases, and the junction held 4 bases outside the gene matches. Germline assignment: CDR1 MDHEN and CDR2 SYDVKM. CDR3 length equals 13 residues. CDR3 sequence: CASKTGGRDTQYF. CDR3 bases: TGTGCCAGCAAGACAGGGGGCCGGGATACGCAGTATTTT.

V gene TRBV3-1 (or the pseudogene TRBV3-2) combines with J gene TRBJ2-4; possible D gene TRBD1, 5 bases. Germline V gene data show CDR1 as LGHDT and CDR2 as YNNKEL (reference sequence). Deletions cut 3 bases from V and 1 base from J, with 10 bases between. This CDR3 is 15 amino acids long. DNA for the CDR3: TGTGCCAGCAGCCAGGTAAACAGGGCCAAAAACATTCAGTACTTC. It codes for CASSQVNRAKNIQYF.

J is TRBJ2-3 and V is TRBV5-4; 8 bases fit TRBD2. The CDR3 runs to 13 residues. Per germline, CDR1 SGHNT and CDR2 YYREEE (reference sequence). Unmatched junction bases numbered 5, after V lost 4 bases and J lost 7 bases. The CDR3 DNA sequence: TGTGCCAGCAGCCCAGTAGCGGGGCATACGCAGTATTTT. Amino acid sequence: CASSPVAGHTQYF.

The chain is built from TRBV5-4 and TRBJ1-1, with D possibly TRBD1 on 6 matching bases. This CDR3 comprises 13 residues. Trimming cost V 0 bases and J 6 bases, with 9 bases left between them. Germline CDR1 and CDR2: SGHNT and YYREEE (reference sequence). The CDR3 sequence is CASSLVSGAEAFF. The CDR3 DNA is TGTGCCAGCAGCTTGGTGTCAGGGGCTGAAGCTTTCTTT.

V is TRBV3-1 (or the pseudogene TRBV3-2) and J is TRBJ2-3; a possible D gene is TRBD1 (6 bases). The germline CDR1 and CDR2 sequences are LGHDT and YNNKEL (reference sequence). CDR3 size: 18 residues. V lost 0 bases, J lost 5 bases, and 21 bases lay in between. CDR3 sequence reads: CASSQDLGAPVQKDTQYF. CDR3 sequence (DNA): TGTGCCAGCAGCCAAGATCTGGGGGCGCCGGTTCAAAAAGATACGCAGTATTTT.

The chain has TRBV3-1 (or the pseudogene TRBV3-2) and TRBJ2-5; the match to TRBD2 covers 7 bases. There are 15 residues in the CDR3. Germline V gene sequence: CDR1 LGHDT, CDR2 YNNKEL (reference sequence). J lost 0 bases, V lost 4 bases, and 5 bases had no gene match. CDR3 loop: CASSRVLAHQETQYF. The CDR3 region has the DNA TGTGCCAGCAGCCGAGTACTAGCGCACCAAGAGACCCAGTACTTC.

This clone has more than one count but fewer than ten. The chain uses TRBV7-9 and TRBJ1-1, with a weak D call TRBD1 (5 bases). Trimming took 5 bases from V and 0 from J, leaving 10 bases between them. There are 14 residues in the CDR3. The germline V gene encodes CDR1 SEHNR and CDR2 FQNEAQ (reference sequence). Written as DNA, the CDR3 is TGTGCCAGCAGCCCGACAGCCCTGAACACTGAAGCTTTCTTT. It translates to CASSPTALNTEAFF.

The gene calls are TRBV4-3 and TRBJ1-4; D perhaps matches TRBD1 (5 bases). Trimming removed 0 bases at V and 6 bases at J, with 11 bases between. Germline CDR1 reads LGHNA; CDR2 reads YSLEER. CDR3 size: 15 residues. The CDR3 nucleotides are TGCGCCAGCAGCCAAGATCCTCAGGGCTATGAAAAACTGTTTTTT. Protein: CASSQDPQGYEKLFF.